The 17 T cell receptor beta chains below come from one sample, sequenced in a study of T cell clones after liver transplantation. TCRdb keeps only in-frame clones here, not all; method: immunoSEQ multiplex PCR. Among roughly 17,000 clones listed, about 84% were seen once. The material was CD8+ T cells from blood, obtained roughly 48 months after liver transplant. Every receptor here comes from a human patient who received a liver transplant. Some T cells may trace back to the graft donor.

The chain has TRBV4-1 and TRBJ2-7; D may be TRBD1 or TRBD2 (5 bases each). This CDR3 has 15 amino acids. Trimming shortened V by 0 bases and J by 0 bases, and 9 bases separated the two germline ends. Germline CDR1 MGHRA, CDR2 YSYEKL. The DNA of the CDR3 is TGCGCCAGCAGCCAAGAAGGGACCAACTCCTACGAGCAGTACTTC. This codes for CASSQEGTNSYEQYF.

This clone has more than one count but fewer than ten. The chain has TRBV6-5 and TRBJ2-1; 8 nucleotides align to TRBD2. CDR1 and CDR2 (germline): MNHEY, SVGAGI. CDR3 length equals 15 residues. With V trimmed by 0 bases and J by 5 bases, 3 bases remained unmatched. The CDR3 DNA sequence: TGTGCCAGCAGTTACTCCCGGCGGGGGGACAATGAGCAGTTCTTC. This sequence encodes CASSYSRRGDNEQFF.

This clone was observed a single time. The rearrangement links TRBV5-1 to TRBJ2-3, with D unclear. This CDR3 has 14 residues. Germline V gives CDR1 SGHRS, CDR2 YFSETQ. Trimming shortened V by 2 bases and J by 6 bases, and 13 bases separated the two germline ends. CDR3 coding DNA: TGCGCCAGCAGCTTAGAGACAACATCGGATACGCAGTATTTT. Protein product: CASSLETTSDTQYF.

The CDR3 bases are TGCAGCGTTGAAGATCTGAAAGCAGATACGCAGTATTTT. Protein: CSVEDLKADTQYF. The chain combines TRBV29-1 with TRBJ2-3; no clear D gene. This CDR3 comprises 13 residues. CDR1 is SQVTM, CDR2 ANQGSEA, per germline. Trimming cost V 0 bases and J 4 bases, with 8 bases left between them.

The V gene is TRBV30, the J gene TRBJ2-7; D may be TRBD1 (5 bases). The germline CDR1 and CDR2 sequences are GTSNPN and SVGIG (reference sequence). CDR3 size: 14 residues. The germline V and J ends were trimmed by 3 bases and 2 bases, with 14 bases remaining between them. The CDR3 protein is CAWRDVGRAYEQYF. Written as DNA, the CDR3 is TGTGCCTGGAGGGACGTCGGCAGGGCCTACGAGCAGTACTTC. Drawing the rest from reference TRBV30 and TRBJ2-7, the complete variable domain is SQTIHQWPATLVQPVGSPLSLECTVEGTSNPNLYWYRQAAGRGLQLLFYSVGIGQISSEVPQNLSASRPQDRQFILSSKKLLLSDSGFYLCAWRDVGRAYEQYFGPGTRLTVT.

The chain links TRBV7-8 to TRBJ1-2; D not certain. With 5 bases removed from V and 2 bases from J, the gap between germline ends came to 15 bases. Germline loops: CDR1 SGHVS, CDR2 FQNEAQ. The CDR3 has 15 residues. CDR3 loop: CASSISYMENYGYTF. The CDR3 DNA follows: TGTGCCAGCAGCATTAGTTATATGGAGAACTATGGCTACACCTTC.

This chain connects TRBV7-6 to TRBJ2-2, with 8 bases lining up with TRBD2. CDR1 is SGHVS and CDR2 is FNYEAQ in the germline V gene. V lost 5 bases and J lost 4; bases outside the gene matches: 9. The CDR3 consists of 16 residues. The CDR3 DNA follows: TGTGCCAGCAGCCCCCTGGGACTAGAATTCACCGGGGAGCTGTTTTTT. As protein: CASSPLGLEFTGELFF. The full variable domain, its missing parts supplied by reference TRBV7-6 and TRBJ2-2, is GAGVSQSPRYKVTKRGQDVALRCDPISGHVSLYWYRQALGQGPEFLTYFNYEAQQDKSGLPNDRFSAERPEGSISTLTIQRTEQRDSAMYRCASSPLGLEFTGELFFGEGSRLTVL.

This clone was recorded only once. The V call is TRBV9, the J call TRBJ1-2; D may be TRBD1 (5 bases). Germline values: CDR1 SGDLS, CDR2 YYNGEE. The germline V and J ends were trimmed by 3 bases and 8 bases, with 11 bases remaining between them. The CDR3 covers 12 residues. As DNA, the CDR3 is TGTGCCAGCAGCGCTCAGGGACCCGGCTACACCTTC. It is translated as CASSAQGPGYTF.

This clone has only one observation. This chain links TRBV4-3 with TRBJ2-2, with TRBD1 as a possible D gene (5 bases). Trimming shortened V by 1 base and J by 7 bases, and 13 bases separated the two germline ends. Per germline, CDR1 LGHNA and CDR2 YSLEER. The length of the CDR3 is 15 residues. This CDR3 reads CASSQGLRVGGELFF. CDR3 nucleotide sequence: TGCGCCAGCAGCCAAGGACTCAGGGTGGGCGGGGAGCTGTTTTTT.

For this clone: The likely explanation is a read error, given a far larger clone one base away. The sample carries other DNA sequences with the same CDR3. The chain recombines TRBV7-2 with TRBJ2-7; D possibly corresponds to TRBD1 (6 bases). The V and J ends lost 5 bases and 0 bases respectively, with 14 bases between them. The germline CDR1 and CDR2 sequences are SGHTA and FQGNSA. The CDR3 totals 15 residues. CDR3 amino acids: CASSQDRGSSYEQYF. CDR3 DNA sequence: TGTGCCAGCAGCCAAGATAGGGGGAGCTCCTACGAGCAGTACTTC.

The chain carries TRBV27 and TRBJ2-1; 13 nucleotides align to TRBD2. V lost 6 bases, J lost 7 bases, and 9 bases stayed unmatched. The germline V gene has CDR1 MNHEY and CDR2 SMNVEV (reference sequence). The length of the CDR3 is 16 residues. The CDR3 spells CASRPPGLAGENEQFF. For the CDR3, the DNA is TGTGCCAGCAGACCGCCCGGACTAGCGGGAGAAAATGAGCAGTTCTTC.

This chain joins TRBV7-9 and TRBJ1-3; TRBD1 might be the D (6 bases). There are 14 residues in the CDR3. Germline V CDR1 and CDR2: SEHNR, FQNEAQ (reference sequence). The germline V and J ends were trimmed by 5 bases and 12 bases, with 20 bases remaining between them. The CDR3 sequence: CASSLMDRGNGIYF. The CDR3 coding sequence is TGTGCCAGCAGCCTTATGGACAGAGGTAACGGCATATATTTT.

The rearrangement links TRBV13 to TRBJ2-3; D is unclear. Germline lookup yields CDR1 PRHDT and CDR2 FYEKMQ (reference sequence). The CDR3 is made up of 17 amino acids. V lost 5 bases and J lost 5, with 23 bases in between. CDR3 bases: TGTGCCAGCAGCCCCGATCGAGACTTAGAACAGAGAGATACGCAGTATTTT. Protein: CASSPDRDLEQRDTQYF.

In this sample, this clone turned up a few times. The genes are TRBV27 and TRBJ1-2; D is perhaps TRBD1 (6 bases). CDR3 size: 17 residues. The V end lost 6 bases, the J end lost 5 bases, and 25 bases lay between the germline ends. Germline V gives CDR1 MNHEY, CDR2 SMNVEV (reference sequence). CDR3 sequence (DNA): TGTGCCAGCAGCCCAACAGGGCCCGCATCAACGAAGTATGGCTACACCTTC. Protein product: CASSPTGPASTKYGYTF.

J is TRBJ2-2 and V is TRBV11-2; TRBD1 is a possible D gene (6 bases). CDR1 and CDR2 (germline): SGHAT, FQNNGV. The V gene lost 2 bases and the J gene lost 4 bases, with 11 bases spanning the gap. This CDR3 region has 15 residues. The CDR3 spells CASSLRQGTTGELFF. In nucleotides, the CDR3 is TGTGCCAGCAGCTTACGCCAGGGGACCACCGGGGAGCTGTTTTTT.

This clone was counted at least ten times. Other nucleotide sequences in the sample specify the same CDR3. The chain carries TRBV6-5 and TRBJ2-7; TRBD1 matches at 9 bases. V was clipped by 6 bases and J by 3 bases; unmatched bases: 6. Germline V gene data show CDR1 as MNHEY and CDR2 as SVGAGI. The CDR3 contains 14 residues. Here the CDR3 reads CASSPGQGSYEQYF. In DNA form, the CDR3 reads TGTGCCAGCAGCCCAGGACAGGGGAGCTACGAGCAGTACTTC.

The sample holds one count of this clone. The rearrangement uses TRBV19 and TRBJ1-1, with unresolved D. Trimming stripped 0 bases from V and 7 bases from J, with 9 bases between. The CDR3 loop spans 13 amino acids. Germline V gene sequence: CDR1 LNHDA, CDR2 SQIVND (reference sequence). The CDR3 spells CASSIDLRVEAFF. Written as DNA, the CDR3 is TGTGCCAGTAGTATAGATCTGCGGGTTGAAGCTTTCTTT.